These T cell receptor beta chains were read from a single sample in a study of human T cells and chemical hapten exposure. A single record per CDR3 protein comes from TCRdb applying MiXCR to the RACE reads. The repertoire consists of tens of thousands of distinct CDR3 sequences, with 10% occurring once and the leading ten covering around 7%. The sequences come from whole blood, collected in connection with sensitization to the hapten diphenylcyclopropenone (DPC). The origin of the receptors is a woman between 45 and 60 years old with alopecia areata. Some clones in this sample may be carry-over from other donors' samples. The CDR3 runs from the conserved cysteine through the conserved F or W. Fields, in order: V gene, J gene, D gene, clone size, CDR3 length, CDR3 protein, CDR3 DNA. D genes are given only for firm matches. Only some rows state a clone size, as once, few, many or a class for expanded clones.

TRBV5-1	TRBJ1-6	TRBD1	few	15	CASSLRQGSDSPLHF	TGCGCCAGCAGCTTGAGACAGGGGTCAGATTCACCCCTCCACTTT
TRBV2	TRBJ1-5	-	-	14	CASSTGQNNQPQHF	TGTGCCAGCAGTACTGGGCAGAACAATCAGCCCCAGCATTTT
TRBV29-1	TRBJ2-7	-	-	11	CSAGTQYEQYF	TGCAGCGCAGGGACACAATACGAGCAGTACTTC
TRBV6-5	TRBJ1-6	-	many	13	CASSLARTSPLHF	TGTGCCAGCAGCCTCGCAAGGACTTCACCCCTCCACTTT
TRBV5-4	TRBJ2-1	TRBD1	many	14	CASSGQGGYNEQFF	TGTGCCAGCAGCGGACAGGGGGGCTACAATGAGCAGTTCTTC
TRBV7-6	TRBJ2-3	-	many	15	CASSLAVAYTDTQYF	TGTGCCAGCAGCTTAGCGGTAGCTTACACAGATACGCAGTATTTT
TRBV7-9	TRBJ1-4	-	many	15	CASSLGETTNEKLFF	TGTGCCAGCAGCTTAGGAGAAACAACTAATGAAAAACTGTTTTTT
TRBV29-1	TRBJ1-1	-	few	11	CSVEDKQKAFF	TGCAGCGTTGAAGATAAACAGAAAGCTTTCTTT
TRBV7-9	TRBJ2-7	-	many	16	CASSLIRRQVIYEQYF	TGTGCCAGCAGCTTAATCAGGAGACAGGTTATTTACGAGCAGTACTTC
TRBV5-1	TRBJ1-1	-	few	15	CASTGQGYSGTEAFF	TGCGCCAGCACCGGACAAGGTTATTCGGGCACTGAAGCTTTCTTT
TRBV7-8	TRBJ2-2	-	many	13	CASSLLGPGELFF	TGTGCCAGCAGCTTGTTAGGGCCCGGGGAGCTGTTTTTT
TRBV11-2	TRBJ1-6	-	-	14	CASSLVQGVSPLHF	TGTGCCAGCAGCTTAGTACAGGGTGTCTCACCCCTCCACTTT
TRBV30	TRBJ1-6	-	many	13	CAWSQGNNSPLHF	TGTGCCTGGAGTCAAGGGAATAATTCACCCCTCCACTTT
TRBV29-1	TRBJ2-5	-	many	13	CSVAWAGQETQYF	TGCAGCGTTGCTTGGGCGGGTCAAGAGACCCAGTACTTC
TRBV18	TRBJ1-2	-	many	15	CASSPVTATNYGYTF	TGTGCCAGCTCTCCGGTGACAGCCACTAACTATGGCTACACCTTC
TRBV10-3	TRBJ1-1	TRBD1	few	14	CAISLGQGDTEAFF	TGTGCCATCAGTTTAGGACAGGGGGACACTGAAGCTTTCTTT
TRBV19	TRBJ2-1	-	many	15	CASRGRRSSYNEQFF	TGTGCCAGTAGGGGGCGGAGAAGCTCCTACAATGAGCAGTTCTTC
TRBV20-1	TRBJ1-1	TRBD1	many	12	CSAPWQGAEAFF	TGCAGTGCCCCTTGGCAGGGGGCTGAAGCTTTCTTT
TRBV24-1	TRBJ2-1	TRBD1	-	11	CATQQGARQFF	TGTGCCACACAACAGGGGGCAAGGCAGTTCTTC
TRBV20-1	TRBJ2-5	-	few	13	CSAGGTVQETQYF	TGCAGTGCTGGTGGGACGGTGCAAGAGACCCAGTACTTC
TRBV27	TRBJ2-7	-	-	15	CASSFKQSPAYEQYF	TGTGCCAGCAGTTTCAAACAGTCCCCAGCCTACGAGCAGTACTTC
TRBV7-6	TRBJ2-3	-	few	12	CASSLAGASQYF	TGTGCCAGCAGCTTAGCGGGGGCGTCGCAGTATTTT
TRBV7-6	TRBJ1-5	-	many	15	CASSMYRDRNQPQHF	TGTGCCAGCAGCATGTACAGGGACCGGAATCAGCCCCAGCATTTT
TRBV7-9	TRBJ2-1	-	many	16	CASSLVLDHIYNEQFF	TGTGCCAGCAGCTTAGTCTTGGACCACATTTACAATGAGCAGTTCTTC
TRBV6-5	TRBJ1-1	-	many	13	CASRRGRNTEAFF	TGTGCCAGCAGAAGGGGGAGGAACACTGAAGCTTTCTTT
TRBV5-1	TRBJ2-5	TRBD2	many	16	CASSPGGAGGWETQYF	TGCGCCAGCAGCCCCGGTGGAGCGGGAGGTTGGGAGACCCAGTACTTC
TRBV28	TRBJ2-1	-	few	15	CASSFAGVQGNEQFF	TGTGCCAGCAGTTTCGCAGGGGTACAGGGCAATGAGCAGTTCTTC
TRBV18	TRBJ2-7	-	few	14	CASSPRAGHYEQYF	TGTGCCAGCTCGCCCAGGGCTGGCCACTACGAGCAGTACTTC
TRBV7-2	TRBJ2-5	TRBD2	few	16	CASSLQGTSGQETQYF	TGTGCCAGCAGCTTACAGGGTACTAGCGGGCAAGAGACCCAGTACTTC
TRBV2	TRBJ2-2	TRBD2	many	20	CASSLHADRLARGDTGELFF	TGTGCCAGCAGTCTCCACGCAGATAGACTAGCGAGGGGCGACACCGGGGAGCTGTTTTTT
TRBV29-1	TRBJ2-7	TRBD2	many	13	CSVGDSGATLQYF	TGCAGCGTTGGTGATAGCGGGGCTACGTTGCAGTACTTC
TRBV3-1	TRBJ1-1	-	-	15	CVSSQDRGWTTEAFF	TGTGTCAGCAGCCAAGATAGAGGTTGGACCACTGAAGCTTTCTTT
TRBV20-1	TRBJ1-4	-	many	13	CSAKRGEGEKLFF	TGCAGTGCTAAGAGGGGAGAGGGTGAAAAACTGTTTTTT
TRBV7-2	TRBJ2-7	TRBD2	-	13	CASRGGGTYEQYF	TGTGCCAGCAGGGGCGGGGGTACCTACGAGCAGTACTTC
TRBV12-3/TRBV12-4	TRBJ1-1	-	many	13	CASSFQMNTEAFF	TGTGCCAGCAGTTTCCAGATGAACACTGAAGCTTTCTTT
TRBV30	TRBJ2-1	-	many	13	CAWSVRRFDEQFF	TGTGCCTGGAGTGTACGGAGATTCGATGAGCAGTTCTTC
TRBV7-2	TRBJ2-3	-	many	15	CASSPQGGSTDTQYF	TGTGCCAGCAGCCCCCAAGGGGGGAGCACAGATACGCAGTATTTT
TRBV9	TRBJ1-1	-	many	13	CASSSTWNTEAFF	TGTGCCAGCAGCTCGACGTGGAACACTGAAGCTTTCTTT
TRBV30	TRBJ2-3	-	many	12	CAWSISTDTQYF	TGTGCCTGGAGTATTAGCACAGATACGCAGTATTTT
TRBV20-1	TRBJ2-3	TRBD1	few	11	CSAYRDRRYYF	TGCAGTGCTTACCGGGACAGGAGGTACTATTTT
TRBV12-3/TRBV12-4	TRBJ2-7	-	few	13	CASSSAGGNQQYF	TGTGCCAGCAGTTCCGCCGGGGGCAATCAGCAGTACTTC
TRBV6-5	TRBJ2-1	-	many	15	CASSYVLGRNNEQFF	TGTGCCAGCAGTTACGTTCTGGGACGCAACAATGAGCAGTTCTTC
TRBV11-2	TRBJ1-5	-	-	16	CASSPSSGQTNQPQHF	TGTGCCAGCAGCCCTAGTAGTGGACAGACTAATCAGCCCCAGCATTTT
TRBV29-1	TRBJ2-1	TRBD2	many	13	CSVIAGGGGEQFF	TGCAGCGTTATAGCGGGAGGGGGAGGTGAGCAGTTCTTC
TRBV10-1	TRBJ2-3	-	many	16	CASSSVSGGRTDTQYF	TGCGCCAGCAGTTCGGTTTCGGGGGGCAGGACAGATACGCAGTATTTT
TRBV20-1	TRBJ1-2	-	many	14	CSARPAVINYGYTF	TGCAGTGCTAGACCGGCAGTCATAAACTATGGCTACACCTTC
TRBV29-1	TRBJ2-1	-	many	11	CSAGAFGEQFF	TGCAGCGCTGGGGCGTTCGGTGAGCAGTTCTTC